This entry describes one TCR beta chain. Assay: immunoSEQ multiplex PCR; the TCRdb copy retains only in-frame clones and omits some. The sample holds 200,000 to 250,000 clones, 82% seen once. Germline CDR1 MNHEY, CDR2 SVGEGT. There are 19 residues in the CDR3. The ends lost 4 bases at V and 2 bases at J; junction bases unmatched: 13. This sample was taken from a study of blood T cell repertoires in COVID-19. Material: peripheral blood. This TCR was recovered from a woman aged 80 or over with COVID-19, enrolled during active disease. V is TRBV6-2 or TRBV6-3 and J is TRBJ1-5, with 11 positions matching TRBD1. The CDR3 DNA is TGTGCCAGCAGTTTGGTAGCGGGACAGGGGGACGGGGGCAATCAGCCCCAGCATTTT. It translates to CASSLVAGQGDGGNQPQHF.